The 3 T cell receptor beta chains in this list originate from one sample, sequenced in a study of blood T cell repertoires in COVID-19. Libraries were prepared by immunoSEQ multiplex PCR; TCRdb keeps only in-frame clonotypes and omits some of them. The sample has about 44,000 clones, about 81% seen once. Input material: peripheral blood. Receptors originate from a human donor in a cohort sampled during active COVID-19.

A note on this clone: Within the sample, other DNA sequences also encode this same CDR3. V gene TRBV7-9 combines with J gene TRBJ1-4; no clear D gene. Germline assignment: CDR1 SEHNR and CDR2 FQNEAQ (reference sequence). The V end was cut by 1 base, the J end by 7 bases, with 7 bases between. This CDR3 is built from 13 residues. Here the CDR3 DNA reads TGTGCCAGCAGCTTAGGAGGGAGTGAAAAACTGTTTTTT. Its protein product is CASSLGGSEKLFF.

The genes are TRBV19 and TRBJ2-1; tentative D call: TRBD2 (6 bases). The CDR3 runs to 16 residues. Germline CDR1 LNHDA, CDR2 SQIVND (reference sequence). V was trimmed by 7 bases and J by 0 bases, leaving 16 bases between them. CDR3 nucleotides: TGTGCCAGTACTCGTACGGGGGTCAGCTCCTACAATGAGCAGTTCTTC. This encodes CASTRTGVSSYNEQFF.

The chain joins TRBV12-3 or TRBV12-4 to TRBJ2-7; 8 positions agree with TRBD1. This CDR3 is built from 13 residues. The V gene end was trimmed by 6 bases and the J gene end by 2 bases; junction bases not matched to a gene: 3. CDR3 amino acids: CASRPTGAYEQYF. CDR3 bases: TGTGCCAGCAGACCGACAGGGGCCTACGAGCAGTACTTC.